The present entry profiles one TCR beta chain with its context. This sample is part of a study of response to subunit inactivated influenza vaccine. TCRdb reanalysed the RT-PCR reads using MiXCR and keeps one entry per CDR3 protein. This sample has 500,000 to 700,000 distinct CDR3 sequences; roughly 23% occur once, and the top ten carry 2.5% to 3%. These same data were also listed under a study on T cells expressing NK-cell markers. Per that study: 5'RACE template switching built TCR beta cDNA with unique molecular identifiers. Most of the eight sequenced donors tested HCMV-seropositive; one tested seronegative.

Specimen: CD4+ T cells sorted from PBMCs, collected less than 13 days after vaccination. The clonotype was recovered from a middle-aged man who received an inactivated influenza vaccine.

CDR3 in amino acids: CASHAGQGMNEQFF. CDR3 DNA sequence: TGCGCTAGTCATGCGGGACAGGGGATGAATGAGCAGTTCTTC. The chain is built from TRBV5-1 and TRBJ2-1; 10 bases are shared with TRBD1. CDR1 and CDR2 (germline): SGHRS, YFSETQ. The CDR3 runs 14 residues.